Each of the 13 T cell receptor beta chains below was sequenced from the same sample in a study of shared clonotypes between healthy human individuals. Sequencing used immunoSEQ multiplex PCR; TCRdb keeps in-frame clones, though not all of them. The sample lists about 2,100,000 clones, roughly 91% seen once, with roughly 1.8% in the top ten. Naive CD8 cells lacked CD45RO and underwent positive selection for CCR7, leaving out terminally differentiated effector memory CD45RA+ cells. Sequences were obtained from naive CD8+ T cells from PBMCs. The receptors come from a man younger than 35 in good health. Some clones in this sample may be carry-over from other donors' samples.

The chain uses TRBV27 and TRBJ2-1; 8 bases are a match to TRBD1. This CDR3 has 16 amino acids. The trim removed 0 bases at V and 8 bases at J, leaving 9 bases unmatched. Looked up from germline, CDR1 is MNHEY and CDR2 is SMNVEV (reference sequence). DNA for the CDR3: TGTGCCAGCAGTTTATCGCCCGGGACAGGTAGTCATGAGCAGTTCTTC. Amino acids: CASSLSPGTGSHEQFF.

The V gene is TRBV6-5, the J gene TRBJ2-7; unclear D gene. The CDR3 sequence is 13 residues long. Trimming pared 2 bases from V and 4 bases from J, leaving 9 bases between. The germline gives CDR1 MNHEY, CDR2 SVGAGI. The CDR3 region is CASSYQAGYEQYF. The CDR3 coding sequence is TGTGCCAGCAGTTACCAAGCTGGGTACGAGCAGTACTTC.

The chain combines TRBV9 with TRBJ1-4; D unresolved. The V gene's germline CDR1 is SGDLS and CDR2 YYNGEE. V was shortened by 4 bases and J by 3 bases, with 13 bases between the two germline ends. The CDR3 totals 15 residues. The CDR3 sequence is CASSPGGTSNEKLFF. The CDR3 DNA reads TGTGCCAGCAGCCCGGGCGGCACCTCTAATGAAAAACTGTTTTTT.

The V call is TRBV27, the J call TRBJ2-1; 7 bases align to TRBD1. The CDR3 runs 15 residues. The V gene's germline CDR1 is MNHEY and CDR2 SMNVEV (reference sequence). With V trimmed by 3 bases and J by 5 bases, 7 bases remained unmatched. The CDR3: CASSFSGGFNNEQFF. The DNA for the CDR3 is TGTGCCAGCAGTTTCTCAGGGGGATTTAACAATGAGCAGTTCTTC.

The chain links TRBV5-1 to TRBJ2-7, with unresolved D. CDR1 SGHRS and CDR2 YFSETQ come from the germline V gene. This CDR3 contains 15 residues. Trimming took off 4 bases at V and 0 bases at J, with 14 bases between the two ends. The chain's CDR3 is CASSPTASSSYEQYF. In DNA, the CDR3 is TGCGCCAGCAGCCCGACGGCCTCGAGCTCCTACGAGCAGTACTTC. Supplemented by reference TRBV5-1 and TRBJ2-7, the full variable domain reads KAGVTQTPRYLIKTRGQQVTLSCSPISGHRSVSWYQQTPGQGLQFLFEYFSETQRNKGNFPGRFSGRQFSNSRSEMNVSTLELGDSALYLCASSPTASSSYEQYFGPGTRLTVT.

This clone was seen only once. The V gene is TRBV30, the J gene TRBJ2-1, with D tentatively TRBD2 (5 bases). V lost 6 bases to trimming and J lost 12 bases, with 15 bases between them. Germline V gene data show CDR1 as GTSNPN and CDR2 as SVGIG (reference sequence). This CDR3 is built from 11 residues. The CDR3 nucleotides read TGTGCCTGTTCCGGACTGTCCGCGCAGTTCTTC. Its translation: CACSGLSAQFF.

The chain joins TRBV27 to TRBJ2-6; D gene ambiguous. This CDR3 contains 16 residues. Per germline, CDR1 MNHEY and CDR2 SMNVEV (reference sequence). Trimming removed 3 bases from V and 2 bases from J, with 11 bases in between. CDR3 bases: TGTGCCAGCAGTTTTGTCCAGGTAGCTGGGGCCAACGTCCTGACTTTC. Protein: CASSFVQVAGANVLTF.

This chain uses TRBV15 with TRBJ1-2; TRBD1 agrees at 9 bases. This CDR3 is built from 19 residues. J was trimmed by 3 bases and V by 1 base; bases with no gene match: 15. Germline-derived CDR1 and CDR2 are LNHNV and YYDKDF (reference sequence). The CDR3 region is CATSRVPPKTGGSYYGYTF. The CDR3 DNA reads TGTGCCACCAGCAGAGTCCCCCCCAAGACAGGGGGTTCCTACTATGGCTACACCTTC. Using reference TRBV15 and TRBJ1-2 for the parts outside the CDR3, the full variable domain is DAMVIQNPRYQVTQFGKPVTLSCSQTLNHNVMYWYQQKSSQAPKLLFHYYDKDFNNEADTPDNFQSRRPNTSFCFLDIRSPGLGDTAMYLCATSRVPPKTGGSYYGYTFGSGTRLTVV.

Here the CDR3 DNA reads TGTGCCAGCAGCTTAGGGACAGGGGGAAGTGAAAAACTGTTTTTT. It yields the protein CASSLGTGGSEKLFF. This chain connects TRBV7-8 to TRBJ1-4; 10 nucleotides line up with TRBD1. Germline V gene lookup returns CDR1 SGHVS and CDR2 FQNEAQ. The ends lost 1 base at V and 7 bases at J; junction bases unmatched: 3. The CDR3 sequence is 15 residues long. The full variable domain, its missing parts supplied by reference TRBV7-8 and TRBJ1-4, is GAGVSQSPRYKVAKRGQDVALRCDPISGHVSLFWYQQALGQGPEFLTYFQNEAQLDKSGLPSDRFFAERPEGSVSTLKIQRTQQEDSAVYLCASSLGTGGSEKLFFGSGTQLSVL.

The chain joins TRBV19 to TRBJ2-1; 9 nucleotides agree with TRBD2. The germline gives CDR1 LNHDA, CDR2 SQIVND (reference sequence). The CDR3 spans 14 residues. V was clipped by 7 bases and J by 7 bases; unmatched bases: 8. Here the CDR3 reads CASMVASGNNEQFF. CDR3 DNA sequence: TGTGCCAGTATGGTGGCTAGCGGGAATAATGAGCAGTTCTTC.

The gene calls are TRBV7-9 and TRBJ1-2, with 7 bases aligning to TRBD1. Trimming took 2 bases from V and 4 from J; bases not matched to a gene: 4. CDR3 length: 14 residues. CDR1 and CDR2 from the germline V gene are SEHNR and FQNEAQ (reference sequence). The CDR3 spells CASSLRDSFYGYTF. DNA for the CDR3: TGTGCCAGCAGCTTAAGGGACAGCTTCTATGGCTACACCTTC.

CDR3 DNA sequence: TGTGCCTGGAGTGTACTTGTCGGGGACGAGCAGTACTTC. It yields the protein CAWSVLVGDEQYF. The chain uses TRBV30 and TRBJ2-7, with D perhaps matching TRBD2 (5 bases). V was shortened by 0 bases and J by 5 bases, with 11 bases between the two germline ends. The CDR3 runs 13 residues. The germline V gene encodes CDR1 GTSNPN and CDR2 SVGIG (reference sequence).

The J gene is TRBJ2-2, the V gene TRBV10-1, with D uncertain. Germline CDR1 WNHNN, CDR2 SYGVQD (reference sequence). The CDR3 sequence is 13 residues long. V lost 6 bases, J lost 5 bases, and 10 bases lay in between. CDR3 nucleotides: TGCGCCAGCAGCCCGACCCGTACCGGGGAGCTGTTTTTT. Residues: CASSPTRTGELFF.